The subject of this entry is one T cell receptor beta chain. Other DNA sequences in this specimen translate into the identical CDR3. The data derive from a study of Ad26.COV2.S vaccination and SARS-CoV-2 variants. Treatment of the sample: around 19 received Ad26.COV2.S at low or high dose, single or two shots; roughly 5 received placebo; per-sample allocation not given. Day 63 following the first vaccine or placebo injection was when the samples were taken. The assay was immunoSEQ multiplex PCR, and TCRdb's table has in-frame clones only and misses some. The sample has just over 350,000 clones, approximately 81% seen once. Trimming removed 5 bases from V and 3 bases from J; junction bases left unmatched: 4. The CDR3 covers 14 residues. Germline CDR1 and CDR2: SEHNR and FQNEAQ (reference sequence).

Sequences were derived from peripheral blood, sampled in a trial of Ad26.COV2.S vaccine versus placebo. The V and J genes are TRBV7-9 and TRBJ1-2, with 9 nucleotides matching TRBD1. The receptor was isolated from a person between 18 and 60 years old who received the Ad26.COV2.S COVID-19 vaccine or a placebo. The CDR3 sequence is CASSLTGGDYGYTF. CDR3 bases: TGTGCCAGCAGCCTGACAGGGGGGGACTATGGCTACACCTTC. The full variable domain, with the rest looked up from reference TRBV7-9 and TRBJ1-2, is DTGVSQNPRHKITKRGQNVTFRCDPISEHNRLYWYRQTLGQGPEFLTYFQNEAQLEKSRLLSDRFSAERPKGSFSTLEIQRTEQGDSAMYLCASSLTGGDYGYTFGSGTRLTVV.